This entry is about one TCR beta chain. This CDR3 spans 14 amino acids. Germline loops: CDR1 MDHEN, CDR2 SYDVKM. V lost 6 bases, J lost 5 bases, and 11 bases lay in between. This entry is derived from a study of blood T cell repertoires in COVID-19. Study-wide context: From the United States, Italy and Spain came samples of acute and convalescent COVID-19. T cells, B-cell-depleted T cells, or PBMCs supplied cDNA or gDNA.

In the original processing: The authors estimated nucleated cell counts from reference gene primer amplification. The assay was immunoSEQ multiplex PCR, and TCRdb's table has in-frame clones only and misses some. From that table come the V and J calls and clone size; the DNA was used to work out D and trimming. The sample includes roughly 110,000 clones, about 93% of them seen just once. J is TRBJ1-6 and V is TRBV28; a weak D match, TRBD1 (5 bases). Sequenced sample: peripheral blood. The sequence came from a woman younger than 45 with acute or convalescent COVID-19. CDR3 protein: CASRTESHNSPLHF. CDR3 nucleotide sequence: TGTGCCAGCAGGACAGAATCACATAATTCACCCCTCCACTTT. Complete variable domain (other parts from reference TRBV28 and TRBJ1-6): DVKVTQSSRYLVKRTGEKVFLECVQDMDHENMFWYRQDPGLGLRLIYFSYDVKMKEKGDIPEGYSVSREKKERFSLILESASTNQTSMYLCASRTESHNSPLHFGNGTRLTVT.